This T cell receptor (beta chain) was observed in a study of pediatric ulcerative colitis. This clone has a single count. Its antigen is not identified. Rectal tissue came from one to two pinch biopsies taken at colonoscopy. No immunosuppressive drugs were given to ulcerative colitis patients before diagnostic colonoscopy. Points from the study as a whole: Blood-rectal clonal overlap within each person was significantly higher in ulcerative colitis patients than controls. Two patients had blood samples with substantially reduced template counts.

Method: immunoSEQ multiplex PCR; TCRdb's copy keeps in-frame clones and lacks some. This table has tens of thousands of clones, around four fifths appearing once. The source of this sequence is a boy aged 10-17 years with moderate ulcerative colitis. Sequenced: gut tissue.

CDR3 nucleotides: TGTGCCAGCCACCCCCCGGGGTCCTCGGGGGGGCAGTTCTTC. It codes for CASHPPGSSGGQFF. The chain carries TRBV28 and TRBJ2-1, with 7 bases fitting TRBD2. Germline CDR1 and CDR2: MDHEN and SYDVKM. V shed 8 bases and J 12 bases; nucleotides not matched to a gene: 16. The CDR3 has 14 residues.